What follows describes a single T cell receptor (beta chain). Its antigen is unidentified. This sample was taken from a study of identical twins. Study-level points and caveats: Out-of-frame sharing of TCR alpha in monozygotic twins was underestimated by models. High-abundance cord blood beta clonotypes had fewer insertions; memory repertoires showed none.

TCRdb called the 5' RACE reads again in MiXCR, with one record for every CDR3 protein. The repertoire holds about 810,000 distinct CDR3 sequences, with 9% to 15% as singletons. The CDR3 spans 15 residues. The V and J ends lost 4 bases and 4 bases respectively, with 15 bases between them. Germline CDR1 and CDR2: SGHRS and YFSETQ. A further study also used this sample, focusing on yellow fever vaccine responses in identical twins.

This chain links TRBV5-1 with TRBJ2-1; maybe TRBD2 (6 bases). The sequenced material came from PBMCs. The sequence derives from a woman between 18 and 29 years old in good health. Here the CDR3 reads CASSPTEGPYNEQFF. The CDR3 DNA is TGCGCCAGCAGCCCAACGGAGGGCCCATACAATGAGCAGTTCTTC.